One sample yielded the 32 T cell receptor beta chains listed below, sequenced in a study of blood T cell repertoires in COVID-19. Generated by immunoSEQ multiplex PCR, the TCRdb table keeps only in-frame clones and is missing some. The sample lists around 73,000 clones; over 75% were seen once. Sequencing used peripheral blood. The receptors stem from a woman aged 55-70 years with acute or convalescent COVID-19.

The chain is built from TRBV30 and TRBJ2-3, with TRBD2 matching over 10 bases. V gave up 3 bases and J gave up 5 bases; unmatched junction bases: 5. Germline V gene sequence: CDR1 GTSNPN, CDR2 SVGIG (reference sequence). This CDR3 comprises 14 residues. In nucleotides, the CDR3 is TGTGCCTGGAGACTAGCGGGATTAGGAGATACGCAGTATTTT. The encoded protein is CAWRLAGLGDTQYF.

This rearrangement joins TRBV3-1 (or the pseudogene TRBV3-2) to TRBJ2-7; D is ambiguous. This CDR3 has 14 residues. V dropped 1 base and J dropped 4 bases, with 11 bases sitting between them. Germline V gene sequence: CDR1 LGHDT, CDR2 YNNKEL (reference sequence). The CDR3 DNA reads TGTGCCAGCAGCCAAGCGCTAGGAAGATACGAGCAGTACTTC. Translating it yields CASSQALGRYEQYF.

The chain combines TRBV3-1 (or the pseudogene TRBV3-2) with TRBJ2-7, with 8 bases aligning to TRBD2. With 3 bases clipped from V and 5 bases from J, the junction kept 9 bases outside the gene matches. This CDR3 contains 15 residues. Germline loops: CDR1 LGHDT, CDR2 YNNKEL (reference sequence). This chain's CDR3 is CASSHHKSGGNEQYF. The CDR3 DNA follows: TGTGCCAGCAGCCATCACAAAAGCGGGGGAAACGAGCAGTACTTC.

The V gene is TRBV7-3, the J gene TRBJ2-2, with 11 positions matching TRBD2. This CDR3 is built from 15 residues. Germline V gives CDR1 SGHTA, CDR2 FQGTGA. V trimming: 5 bases; J trimming: 1 base; junction bases outside the gene matches: 0. The CDR3 bases are TGTGCCAGCAGCCTAGCGGGAGGGAACACCGGGGAGCTGTTTTTT. Translating gives CASSLAGGNTGELFF.

The V gene is TRBV18, the J gene TRBJ2-1; 13 bases agree with TRBD2. The CDR3 spans 15 residues. The ends lost 3 bases at V and 8 bases at J; junction bases unmatched: 4. Germline CDR1 reads KGHSH; CDR2 reads LQKENI. The CDR3 nucleotides are TGTGCCAGCTCACCCGGACTAGCGGGGGTGGATGAGCAGTTCTTC. It yields the protein CASSPGLAGVDEQFF.

This rearrangement joins TRBV2 to TRBJ1-5; no definite D call. V lost 7 bases to trimming and J lost 6 bases, with 19 bases between them. The germline V gene encodes CDR1 SNHLY and CDR2 FYNNEI. This CDR3 is 15 amino acids long. For the CDR3, the DNA is TGTGCCAGCAACGAAGGTTCGGGGAGGACTCAGCCCCAGCATTTT. It specifies CASNEGSGRTQPQHF.

This clone was seen a handful of times. The gene calls are TRBV12-3 or TRBV12-4 and TRBJ2-3; D unresolved. The V and J ends lost 3 bases and 4 bases respectively, with 5 bases between them. CDR3 length equals 12 residues. The DNA for the CDR3 is TGTGCCAGCAGTTTTTATCCAGATACGCAGTATTTT. Translation: CASSFYPDTQYF.

CDR3 amino acids: CASSDRQGAIGELFF. Written as DNA, the CDR3 is TGCGCCAGCAGCGATCGACAGGGGGCGATCGGGGAGCTGTTTTTT. The V gene is TRBV5-1, the J gene TRBJ2-2; TRBD1 matches at 10 bases. Losses at the gene ends were 4 bases for V and 7 bases for J; bases not matched to a gene: 7. This CDR3 comprises 15 residues. Germline CDR1 reads SGHRS; CDR2 reads YFSETQ.

A remark on this clone: Other DNA sequences of this sample code for an identical CDR3. This rearrangement joins TRBV2 to TRBJ2-2; 7 bases fit TRBD1. The CDR3 has 14 amino acids. Germline CDR1 reads SNHLY; CDR2 reads FYNNEI. V lost 9 bases to trimming and J lost 0 bases; unmatched junction nucleotides: 4. The CDR3 region is CASSGQANTGELFF. CDR3 DNA: TGTGCCAGTTCCGGACAGGCGAACACCGGGGAGCTGTTTTTT.

The chain carries TRBV18 and TRBJ2-2, with D possibly matching TRBD2 (6 bases). Trimming removed 2 bases from V and 1 base from J, with 8 bases in between. CDR3 size: 15 residues. Per germline, CDR1 KGHSH and CDR2 LQKENI. The CDR3 DNA reads as TGTGCCAGCTCACCAGGGCGGGGGAACACCGGGGAGCTGTTTTTT. It encodes CASSPGRGNTGELFF.

The genes are TRBV27 and TRBJ2-1; TRBD1 matches at 10 bases. J gave up 5 bases and V 4 bases, and 17 bases lay outside the gene matches. Germline loops: CDR1 MNHEY, CDR2 SMNVEV (reference sequence). CDR3 length: 19 residues. The CDR3 region has the DNA TGTGCCAGCAGTTCCTGGACAGGGGGGCAGGGGGGCCACCACAATGAGCAGTTCTTC. Its translation: CASSSWTGGQGGHHNEQFF.

The V gene is TRBV30, the J gene TRBJ2-3; D uncertain. The CDR3 is 14 amino acids. Germline V gene lookup returns CDR1 GTSNPN and CDR2 SVGIG (reference sequence). Deletions cut 7 bases from V and 2 bases from J, with 16 bases between. The CDR3: CASSKPPNTDTQYF. The CDR3 DNA reads TGTGCCTCTTCTAAGCCCCCCAACACAGATACGCAGTATTTT.

The V and J genes are TRBV5-6 and TRBJ1-1, with 7 bases matching TRBD1. Germline trimming cut 4 bases from V and 6 bases from J; bases unmatched to any gene: 6. The CDR3 sequence is 13 residues long. Germline CDR1 SGHDT, CDR2 YYEEEE. The DNA of the CDR3 is TGTGCCAGCAGCCCCGGGACAGACCCTGAAGCTTTCTTT. Its protein is CASSPGTDPEAFF.

The genes are TRBV19 and TRBJ2-1; TRBD1 matches at 8 bases. CDR1 and CDR2 (germline): LNHDA, SQIVND (reference sequence). Unmatched junction bases numbered 5, after V lost 4 bases and J lost 0 bases. The CDR3 sequence is 16 residues long. CDR3 loop: CASSTNRGYSYNEQFF. The CDR3 DNA reads as TGTGCCAGTAGTACAAACAGGGGGTACTCCTACAATGAGCAGTTCTTC.

The chain uses TRBV7-2 and TRBJ2-1; 8 bases match TRBD2. CDR3 length: 17 amino acids. Germline-derived CDR1 and CDR2 are SGHTA and FQGNSA. V shed 4 bases, J shed 0 bases, and the junction held 8 bases outside the gene matches. CDR3 protein: CASSSSFSGSSYNEQFF. DNA of the CDR3: TGTGCCAGCAGCTCATCCTTCAGCGGGAGCTCCTACAATGAGCAGTTCTTC.

This chain uses TRBV5-5 with TRBJ2-5; D may be TRBD1 (6 bases). The CDR3 runs to 15 residues. Germline loops: CDR1 SGHKS, CDR2 YYEKEE (reference sequence). Trimming shortened V by 3 bases and J by 5 bases, and 17 bases separated the two germline ends. CDR3 sequence reads: CASSSGFQRGETQYF. For the CDR3, the DNA is TGTGCCAGCAGCTCGGGTTTTCAAAGGGGGGAGACCCAGTACTTC. Variable domain in full (rest from reference TRBV5-5 and TRBJ2-5): DAGVTQSPTHLIKTRGQQVTLRCSPISGHKSVSWYQQVLGQGPQFIFQYYEKEERGRGNFPDRFSARQFPNYSSELNVNALLLGDSALYLCASSSGFQRGETQYFGPGTRLLVL.

This clone appeared a single time. Here the CDR3 reads CASSGEDFTDTQYF. In nucleotides, the CDR3 is TGTGCCAGCTCGGGGGAGGACTTCACAGATACGCAGTATTTT. The chain combines TRBV7-9 with TRBJ2-3, with a weak D call TRBD2 (6 bases). V was trimmed by 8 bases and J by 2 bases, leaving 14 bases between them. The CDR3 runs 14 residues. Germline V gene sequence: CDR1 SEHNR, CDR2 FQNEAQ (reference sequence). The full variable domain, rest sourced from reference TRBV7-9 and TRBJ2-3, is DTGVSQNPRHKITKRGQNVTFRCDPISEHNRLYWYRQTLGQGPEFLTYFQNEAQLEKSRLLSDRFSAERPKGSFSTLEIQRTEQGDSAMYLCASSGEDFTDTQYFGPGTRLTVL.

The chain is built from TRBV5-5 and TRBJ2-7; 11 bases are shared with TRBD1. Germline CDR1 reads SGHKS; CDR2 reads YYEKEE (reference sequence). Trimming cost V 4 bases and J 4 bases; bases outside gene matches: 4. This CDR3 is built from 14 residues. The CDR3 loop reads CASSRGQGVYEQYF. The CDR3 bases are TGTGCCAGCAGCCGGGGACAGGGGGTATACGAGCAGTACTTC.

DNA of the CDR3: TGTGCCAGCAGGAACTTCGGGCGGGACAGTGAAAAACTGTTTTTT. Encoded protein: CASRNFGRDSEKLFF. The chain is built from TRBV28 and TRBJ1-4; 7 nucleotides agree with TRBD1. Germline lookup yields CDR1 MDHEN and CDR2 SYDVKM. CDR3 length equals 15 residues. The ends lost 6 bases at V and 7 bases at J; junction bases unmatched: 11.

This sequence joins TRBV2 and TRBJ2-1; D perhaps matches TRBD2 (6 bases). The ends were cut back, 8 bases at V and 8 bases at J, with 13 bases in the middle. There are 12 residues in the CDR3. The germline gives CDR1 SNHLY, CDR2 FYNNEI. In DNA, the CDR3 is TGTGCCAGCTCCTCGGGGGTCGATGAGCAGTTCTTC. As protein: CASSSGVDEQFF.

This clone was picked up one time. The chain recombines TRBV29-1 with TRBJ1-2; D perhaps matches TRBD1 (5 bases). The V end lost 5 bases, the J end lost 4 bases, and 17 bases lay between the germline ends. This CDR3 region has 14 residues. Germline CDR1 and CDR2: SQVTM and ANQGSEA. CDR3 region: CSVKVGGRGYGYTF. The CDR3 nucleotides read TGCAGCGTTAAAGTGGGAGGTAGGGGCTATGGCTACACCTTC.

This sequence joins TRBV18 and TRBJ1-5; D uncertain. There are 14 residues in the CDR3. Trimming removed 5 bases from V and 1 base from J, with 9 bases in between. Per germline, CDR1 KGHSH and CDR2 LQKENI. CDR3 bases: TGTGCCAGCTCAAGTGAGGGAAGCAATCAGCCCCAGCATTTT. This codes for CASSSEGSNQPQHF.

The chain joins TRBV27 to TRBJ1-2, with 8 bases fitting TRBD1. Germline V CDR1 and CDR2: MNHEY, SMNVEV (reference sequence). The CDR3 loop spans 14 amino acids. V gave up 6 bases and J gave up 2 bases; unmatched junction bases: 5. CDR3 nucleotide sequence: TGTGCCAGCAGGAGGACAGGGAGGAACTATGGCTACACCTTC. Its protein product is CASRRTGRNYGYTF.

This clone was picked up one time. The gene calls are TRBV6-5 and TRBJ1-5, with a possible D match to TRBD1 (5 bases). Germline V gene data show CDR1 as MNHEY and CDR2 as SVGAGI. The ends were cut back, 5 bases at V and 1 base at J, with 6 bases in the middle. The CDR3 runs 13 residues. The CDR3 nucleotides are TGTGCCAGCAGTCGACAGAGCAATCAGCCCCAGCATTTT. Protein product: CASSRQSNQPQHF.

This rearrangement joins TRBV30 to TRBJ2-7, with 14 bases lining up with TRBD2. The trim removed 2 bases at V and 5 bases at J, leaving 2 bases unmatched. This CDR3 is 14 amino acids long. Germline V CDR1 and CDR2: GTSNPN, SVGIG (reference sequence). The CDR3 DNA sequence: TGTGCCTGGAGTCAGACTAGCGGGAGGGACGAGCAGTACTTC. Amino acid sequence: CAWSQTSGRDEQYF.

The chain combines TRBV6-5 with TRBJ1-2; D is perhaps TRBD1 (5 bases). Germline V CDR1 and CDR2: MNHEY, SVGAGI. V was cut by 6 bases and J by 0 bases, with 11 bases left in between. The CDR3 totals 14 residues. The CDR3 loop is CASSPAGTNYGYTF. CDR3 sequence (DNA): TGTGCCAGCAGCCCCGCAGGGACTAACTATGGCTACACCTTC.

This clone turned up a few times. V gene TRBV6-1 combines with J gene TRBJ1-1; D remains ambiguous. The CDR3 covers 11 residues. Germline V gene data show CDR1 as MNHNS and CDR2 as SASEGT. V lost 3 bases and J 7 bases, leaving 6 bases between the germline ends. CDR3 DNA: TGTGCCAGCAGTGACCGACATGAAGCTTTCTTT. It is translated as CASSDRHEAFF.

The genes are TRBV3-1 (or the pseudogene TRBV3-2) and TRBJ2-1; TRBD2 aligns across 7 bases. Per the germline V gene, CDR1 is LGHDT and CDR2 is YNNKEL (reference sequence). After removal of 4 bases from V and 4 bases from J, the junction contained 7 bases not matched to a gene. The CDR3 sequence is 15 residues long. The CDR3 loop reads CASSPGTTVYNEQFF. As DNA, the CDR3 is TGTGCCAGCAGCCCGGGGACTACCGTTTACAATGAGCAGTTCTTC.

The rearrangement links TRBV18 to TRBJ2-7; 10 bases match TRBD2. The germline CDR1 and CDR2 sequences are KGHSH and LQKENI. This CDR3 region has 15 residues. V dropped 2 bases and J dropped 7; count of bases not matched to a gene: 8. The CDR3 sequence is CASSPYASGREEQYF. In DNA form, the CDR3 reads TGTGCCAGCTCACCATATGCTAGCGGGAGAGAAGAGCAGTACTTC.

The V and J genes are TRBV5-6 and TRBJ2-5, with D perhaps TRBD2 (6 bases). The germline gives CDR1 SGHDT, CDR2 YYEEEE. V was trimmed by 3 bases and J by 6 bases, leaving 15 bases between them. The CDR3 extends over 14 amino acids. The CDR3 loop reads CASSSARDGQTQYF. The CDR3 DNA reads as TGTGCCAGCAGCTCGGCGCGGGATGGTCAGACCCAGTACTTC.

CDR3 region: CASSLAQLAVGQSQFF. The CDR3 DNA sequence: TGTGCCAGCAGCTTAGCCCAACTAGCAGTGGGGCAATCGCAGTTCTTC. The chain links TRBV7-2 to TRBJ2-1; TRBD2 might be the D (6 bases). Trimming took off 0 bases at V and 12 bases at J, with 21 bases between the two ends. Germline CDR1 SGHTA, CDR2 FQGNSA. The CDR3 is 16 amino acids. Full variable domain (remainder filled in from reference TRBV7-2 and TRBJ2-1): GAGVSQSPSNKVTEKGKDVELRCDPISGHTALYWYRQSLGQGLEFLIYFQGNSAPDKSGLPSDRFSAERTGGSVSTLTIQRTQQEDSAVYLCASSLAQLAVGQSQFFGPGTRLTVL.

The chain joins TRBV6-5 to TRBJ2-3; maybe TRBD2 (6 bases). The germline V and J ends were trimmed by 7 bases and 2 bases, with 16 bases remaining between them. CDR1 and CDR2 from the germline V gene are MNHEY and SVGAGI. The CDR3 spans 15 residues. CDR3 coding DNA: TGTGCCAGCAAGATCCCGGGACTCCTCACAGATACGCAGTATTTT. This translates into CASKIPGLLTDTQYF.